This T cell receptor (beta chain) was found in a study of T cell responses to AZD1222 COVID-19 vaccine. Findings and limits, study-wide: Every sample of the repertoires postdated the peak T cell response. White British donors predominated, females outnumbered males, and clonal diversity was possibly underestimated.

A note on this clone: Its specificity is not known.

CDR1 and CDR2 (germline): SGDLS, YYNGEE. The CDR3 runs 15 residues. Trimming left V 2 bases short and J 0 bases short, with 11 bases between. TCRdb's table, derived via immunoSEQ multiplex PCR, lists solely in-frame clones and lacks some. The data hold 120,000 or so clones, with 87% observed a single time. The J gene is TRBJ1-1, the V gene TRBV9, with D maybe TRBD1 (6 bases). This TCR came from an adult in good health. The specimen was peripheral blood, collected on day 0 of AZD1222 vaccination. The chain's CDR3 is CASSVTGQLNTEAFF. The CDR3 nucleotides are TGTGCCAGCAGCGTGACCGGACAGCTGAACACTGAAGCTTTCTTT.